The 8 T cell receptor beta chains listed next were all sequenced from one sample in a study of CD4 T cell repertoires in COVID-19. Data came from immunoSEQ multiplex PCR; TCRdb stores just in-frame clones and leaves some out. The sample holds tens of thousands of clones, approximately 83% seen once. The sample in question was CD4+ T cells from peripheral blood, obtained after recovery from COVID-19. These receptor sequences come from a human donor who had COVID-19.

As concerns this clone: Other nucleotide sequences from this sample produce the same CDR3. This rearrangement joins TRBV6-5 to TRBJ1-3; D ambiguous. V lost 6 bases to trimming and J lost 3 bases, with 3 bases between them. The CDR3 loop spans 11 amino acids. Germline CDR1 is MNHEY and CDR2 is SVGAGI. The CDR3 DNA reads as TGTGCCAGCAGCTTTGGAAACACCATATATTTT. This encodes CASSFGNTIYF.

The V call is TRBV5-4, the J call TRBJ2-3; D possibly corresponds to TRBD2 (6 bases). CDR3 length: 17 amino acids. V lost 0 bases and J lost 4, with 18 bases in between. The germline V gene encodes CDR1 SGHNT and CDR2 YYREEE (reference sequence). The DNA of the CDR3 is TGTGCCAGCAGCTTGGTACGGGAGTGGCCCCCCGCAGATACGCAGTATTTT. Residues: CASSLVREWPPADTQYF.

The chain is built from TRBV5-4 and TRBJ1-5, with D uncertain. Looked up from germline, CDR1 is SGHNT and CDR2 is YYREEE (reference sequence). The V end lost 3 bases, the J end lost 3 bases, and 7 bases lay between the germline ends. There are 13 residues in the CDR3. This chain's CDR3 is CASSYQPNQPQHF. CDR3 coding DNA: TGTGCCAGCAGCTACCAGCCCAATCAGCCCCAGCATTTT.

The sample holds one count of this clone. The CDR3 region has the DNA TGTGCCAGCAGTGACTCTGTGGGGGGTACGCAGTATTTT. Protein: CASSDSVGGTQYF. V is TRBV6-4 and J is TRBJ2-3, with D possibly matching TRBD2 (6 bases). In germline, CDR1 is MRHNA, CDR2 SNTAGT. V was pared by 0 bases and J by 8 bases, with 9 bases between. This CDR3 has 13 residues.

This rearrangement joins TRBV10-2 to TRBJ2-7, with 10 bases fitting TRBD1. V shed 5 bases and J 1 base; nucleotides not matched to a gene: 2. In germline, CDR1 is WSHSY, CDR2 SAAADI. The CDR3 has 14 residues. The CDR3 coding sequence is TGCGCCAGCAGTCCGGGACAGGGGTCCTACGAGCAGTACTTC. Translation: CASSPGQGSYEQYF.

The chain carries TRBV7-2 and TRBJ2-3; maybe TRBD2 (6 bases). This CDR3 comprises 15 residues. Germline CDR1 SGHTA, CDR2 FQGNSA. Trimming left V 8 bases short and J 1 base short, with 16 bases between. The CDR3 loop is CASLRVWGGTDTQYF. The CDR3 nucleotides read TGTGCCAGCCTTCGCGTGTGGGGGGGCACAGATACGCAGTATTTT.

This chain connects TRBV5-4 to TRBJ2-7; the match to TRBD1 covers 11 bases. There are 15 residues in the CDR3. With 2 bases clipped from V and 2 bases from J, the junction kept 3 bases outside the gene matches. Germline loops: CDR1 SGHNT, CDR2 YYREEE (reference sequence). This CDR3 reads CASSLGQGAAYEQYF. In nucleotides, the CDR3 is TGTGCCAGCAGCTTAGGACAGGGGGCGGCCTACGAGCAGTACTTC.

V usage is TRBV7-3 and J usage is TRBJ2-1, with 9 bases matching TRBD2. This CDR3 spans 15 amino acids. Trimming took 9 bases from V and 0 from J; bases not matched to a gene: 6. Per the germline V gene, CDR1 is SGHTA and CDR2 is FQGTGA. CDR3 in amino acids: CASSGGLSSYNEQFF. The CDR3 bases are TGTGCCAGTAGCGGGGGCTTGAGCTCCTACAATGAGCAGTTCTTC.